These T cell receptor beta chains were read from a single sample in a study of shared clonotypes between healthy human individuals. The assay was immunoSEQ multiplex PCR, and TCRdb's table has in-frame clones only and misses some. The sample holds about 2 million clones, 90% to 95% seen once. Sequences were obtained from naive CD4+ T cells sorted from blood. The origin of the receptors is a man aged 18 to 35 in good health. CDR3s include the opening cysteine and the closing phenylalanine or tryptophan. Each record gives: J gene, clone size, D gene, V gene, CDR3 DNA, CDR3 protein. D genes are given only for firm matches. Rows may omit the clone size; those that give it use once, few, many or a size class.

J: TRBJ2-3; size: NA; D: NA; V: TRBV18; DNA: TGTGCCAGCTCACCACTGGTGAGCACAGATACGCAGTATTTT; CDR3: CASSPLVSTDTQYF
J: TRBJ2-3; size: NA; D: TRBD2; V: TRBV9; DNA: TGTGCCAGCAGCGTAGGTTTGGATAGCGGGAGTTGGTTAGATACGCAGTATTTT; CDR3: CASSVGLDSGSWLDTQYF
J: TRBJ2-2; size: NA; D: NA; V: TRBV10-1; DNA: TGCGCCAGCAGTGGGATCACCGGGGAGCTGTTTTTT; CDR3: CASSGITGELFF
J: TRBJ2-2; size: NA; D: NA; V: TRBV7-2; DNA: TGTGCCAGCAGCTTAATTGGACAGTACACCGGGGAGCTGTTTTTT; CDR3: CASSLIGQYTGELFF
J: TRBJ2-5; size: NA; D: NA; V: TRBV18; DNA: TGTGCCAGCTCACCACTGGGACAACAAGAGACCCAGTACTTC; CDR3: CASSPLGQQETQYF
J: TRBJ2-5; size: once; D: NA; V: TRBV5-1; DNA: TGCGCCAGCAGCTTTGGGCGTCAGACCCAGTACTTC; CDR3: CASSFGRQTQYF
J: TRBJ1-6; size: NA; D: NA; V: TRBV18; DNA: TGTGCCAGCTCACCACCGAGCGGACAGAATAATTCACCCCTCCACTTT; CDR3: CASSPPSGQNNSPLHF
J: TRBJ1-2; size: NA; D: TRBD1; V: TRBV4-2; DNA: TGTGCCAGCAGCCAAGATCAGGGGGCCGGCTATGGCTACACCTTC; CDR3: CASSQDQGAGYGYTF
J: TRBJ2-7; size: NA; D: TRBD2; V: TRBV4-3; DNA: TGCGCCAGCAGCCAAGGTTTACCGGGAGGGTTGTCGGGCGAGCAGTACTTC; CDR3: CASSQGLPGGLSGEQYF
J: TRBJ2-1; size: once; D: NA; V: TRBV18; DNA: TGTGCCAGCTCATCCGGGTCGGAGCAGTTCTTC; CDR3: CASSSGSEQFF
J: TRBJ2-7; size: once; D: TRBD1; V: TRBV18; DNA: TGTGCCAGCTCAAGGGCGACAGGGGGCAGCTCCTACGAGCAGTACTTC; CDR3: CASSRATGGSSYEQYF